The rows below give T cell receptor beta chains drawn from one sample of a study of radiation and T cells in renal cell carcinoma. The data were produced by immunoSEQ multiplex PCR, yet TCRdb's version contains in-frame clones alone and is incomplete. The sample gives 130,000 or so clones, around four fifths of which show up once; around a quarter is in the top ten. The starting material was blood, obtained from a patient whose treatment included radiotherapy and nephrectomy. All receptors come from a woman in her forties or fifties with renal cell carcinoma. The CDR3 runs from the conserved cysteine through the conserved F or W. A D gene is named only where the DNA matches it firmly. Clone size appears in some rows only: once, few, many, or a class for an expanded clone.

V gene	J gene	D gene	clone size	CDR3 DNA	CDR3 protein
TRBV7-8	TRBJ1-6	TRBD1	.	TGTGCCAGCAGCCCCGCCGGGACAGGAGGCTCACCCCTCCACTTT	CASSPAGTGGSPLHF
TRBV6-5	TRBJ2-7	.	.	TGTGCCAGCAGTTACTCCAGCACCGGCTCCTACGAGCAGTACTTC	CASSYSSTGSYEQYF
TRBV9	TRBJ2-7	TRBD2	.	TGTGCCAGCAGCACCACCGGGACTACCTACGAGCAGTACTTC	CASSTTGTTYEQYF
TRBV30	TRBJ2-7	.	.	TGTGCCTGGAGTGTACTAGGGAGGTCCCACGAGCAGTACTTC	CAWSVLGRSHEQYF
TRBV5-6	TRBJ1-1	.	once	TGTGCCAGCAGCGTCGAAAAAGGGGTGGACACTGAAGCTTTCTTT	CASSVEKGVDTEAFF
TRBV5-4	TRBJ1-1	TRBD1	.	TGTGCCAGCAGCTTGACAGGGGGTGTCCCTGAAGCTTTCTTT	CASSLTGGVPEAFF
TRBV29-1	TRBJ1-5	.	few	TGCAGCGTTTCGGCAGGGAGGTATCAGCCCCAGCATTTT	CSVSAGRYQPQHF
TRBV30	TRBJ2-1	.	.	TGTGCCTGGAGTGATGGTGAGCAGTTCTTC	CAWSDGEQFF
TRBV27	TRBJ1-5	TRBD1	.	TGTGCCAGCAGTCCCAACCCTCAGGGGGCGAGGCAGCCCCAGCATTTT	CASSPNPQGARQPQHF
TRBV4-3	TRBJ2-1	TRBD2	.	TGCGCCAGCAGCCAAGAATCTAGCGGGGGATACAATGAGCAGTTCTTC	CASSQESSGGYNEQFF
TRBV5-1	TRBJ1-2	.	.	TGCGCCAGCAGCTTGGACAGGGACGGTGGCTACACCTTC	CASSLDRDGGYTF
TRBV5-6	TRBJ2-5	.	.	TGTGCCAGCAGTTCAGGGGGGGAGACCCAGTACTTC	CASSSGGETQYF
TRBV15	TRBJ2-3	TRBD2	once	TGTGCCACCAGCAGGCGGGGGGAAGGTACGCAGTATTTT	CATSRRGEGTQYF
TRBV27	TRBJ2-7	.	.	TGTGCCAGCAGTCCGGGTACCTACGAGCAGTACTTC	CASSPGTYEQYF
TRBV29-1	TRBJ2-5	.	few	TGCAGCGGAATTCTAGAGGGCTTCCAAGAGACCCAGTACTTC	CSGILEGFQETQYF
TRBV28	TRBJ1-5	.	few	TGTGCCAGCAGTTTACTGGGACGATCGAGTAGCAATCAGCCCCAGCATTTT	CASSLLGRSSSNQPQHF
TRBV4-2	TRBJ1-5	.	few	TGTGCCAGCAGCCAAGAGAGAAGGGGCAATCAGCCCCAGCATTTT	CASSQERRGNQPQHF
TRBV7-3	TRBJ2-1	TRBD2	.	TGTGCCAGCAGCACGGGACTAGCGGGAGTCGGGCAGTTCTTC	CASSTGLAGVGQFF
TRBV6-5	TRBJ1-2	.	.	TGTGCCAGCAGTTTAAGGCAGGGTGGTTACACCTTC	CASSLRQGGYTF
TRBV7-8	TRBJ1-1	.	.	TGTGCCAGCAGCCTCGGGACACAAATTGCAGCTTTCTTT	CASSLGTQIAAFF
TRBV18	TRBJ1-5	.	.	TGTGCCAGCTCACCGATCCGGGAGGGGCAGCCCCAGCATTTT	CASSPIREGQPQHF
TRBV4-3	TRBJ1-1	.	.	TGCGCCAGCAGCCGAGTGGCCAGGAGGAGGACTGAAGCTTTCTTT	CASSRVARRRTEAFF
TRBV27	TRBJ1-1	.	.	TGTGCCAGCACCCTTAAGCGTGAAGCTTTCTTT	CASTLKREAFF
TRBV28	TRBJ1-5	.	.	TGTGCCAGCAGTCCCCAGGTTAGACCCAATCAGCCCCAGCATTTT	CASSPQVRPNQPQHF
TRBV18	TRBJ2-7	.	.	TGTGCCAGCTCGCCCCCAAACGGGGCCTCCTACGAGCAGTACTTC	CASSPPNGASYEQYF
TRBV29-1	TRBJ1-2	.	.	TGCAGCGTTGAATGGGGTCCTGGCTACACCTTC	CSVEWGPGYTF
TRBV5-5	TRBJ1-6	TRBD1	once	TGTGCCAGCAGCCGGGACAGCTGGGTTAATTCACCCCTCCACTTT	CASSRDSWVNSPLHF
TRBV5-4	TRBJ1-2	TRBD1	.	TGTGCCAGCAGCTCCCCCGGGACAGGGGGTGGCTACACCTTC	CASSSPGTGGGYTF
TRBV5-1	TRBJ1-1	.	.	TGCGCCAGCAGCTTGGAAAGGGGCCGCACTGAAGCTTTCTTT	CASSLERGRTEAFF
TRBV27	TRBJ2-7	TRBD1	once	TGTGCCAGCAGTTGGACAGGCGGCTTCAGCCACGAGCAGTACTTC	CASSWTGGFSHEQYF
TRBV28	TRBJ1-2	TRBD1	.	TGTGCCACCCTAACAGGGGGCGGCGGAGGCTACACCTTC	CATLTGGGGGYTF
TRBV9	TRBJ2-3	.	.	TGTGCCAGCAGCGTAACTCAAACAGATACGCAGTATTTT	CASSVTQTDTQYF
TRBV27	TRBJ1-1	TRBD1	.	TGTGCCAGCAGTTTATACGGGACAGGGGGCGAAGGCACTGAAGCTTTCTTT	CASSLYGTGGEGTEAFF
TRBV30	TRBJ2-5	.	.	TGTGCCTGGAGTGTCGGGTCCCGGGAGACCCAGTACTTC	CAWSVGSRETQYF
TRBV30	TRBJ1-1	.	.	TGTGCCTGGAAGGCCGGAAGCAACACTGAAGCTTTCTTT	CAWKAGSNTEAFF
TRBV6-1	TRBJ2-5	.	once	TGTGCCAGCAGTGATTGGGTGAGGGGACAAGAGACCCAGTACTTC	CASSDWVRGQETQYF
TRBV18	TRBJ2-1	.	.	TGTGCCAGCTCACCAGTCCGCGTCCTGGACAATGAGCAGTTCTTC	CASSPVRVLDNEQFF
TRBV11-2	TRBJ1-1	.	once	TGTGCCAGCAGCTTGGGCGGGACGGAGTATGAAGCTTTCTTT	CASSLGGTEYEAFF
TRBV29-1	TRBJ2-3	.	.	TGCAGCGTTGAACCGGCAGACCCGGCCACAGATACGCAGTATTTT	CSVEPADPATDTQYF
TRBV4-1	TRBJ2-2	.	once	TGCGCCAGCAGGGACTCCCCATGGGACACCGGGGAGCTGTTTTTT	CASRDSPWDTGELFF
TRBV27	TRBJ1-2	.	.	TGTGCCAGCAGTTTAGGTCGTCAGGGTAGCGGTGGCTACACCTTC	CASSLGRQGSGGYTF
TRBV5-4	TRBJ1-1	TRBD1	.	TGTGCCAGCAGCTTTACAGGGGGCGGTGACACTGAAGCTTTCTTT	CASSFTGGGDTEAFF
TRBV9	TRBJ2-2	.	few	TGTGCCAGCATCCTAAACCGGGATTGGAACACCGGGGAGCTGTTTTTT	CASILNRDWNTGELFF
TRBV5-1	TRBJ1-5	TRBD1	.	TGCGCCAGCAGCGCAGGGACAGGGGGGAATCAGCCCCAGCATTTT	CASSAGTGGNQPQHF
TRBV29-1	TRBJ2-5	.	.	TGCAGCGCCCTTTTTGGACGAGAGACCCAGTACTTC	CSALFGRETQYF
TRBV15	TRBJ2-7	.	.	TGTGCCACCAGCAGAGACTGGACAGCCTACGAGCAGTACTTC	CATSRDWTAYEQYF
TRBV7-9	TRBJ1-5	.	.	TGTGCCAGCAGCTTAGGGGGAGTAGGGCGGGGAACGCAGCCCCAGCATTTT	CASSLGGVGRGTQPQHF
TRBV30	TRBJ2-3	TRBD2	.	TGTGCCTGGATGGGACTAGCGGGGGGTACGCAGTATTTT	CAWMGLAGGTQYF
TRBV7-3	TRBJ1-3	TRBD1	once	TGTGCCAGCAGCTTGGACAGGAGCTCTGGAAACACCATATATTTT	CASSLDRSSGNTIYF
TRBV6-1	TRBJ1-3	.	.	TGTGCCAGCAGTGAAATTTATGGGATCTCTGGAAACACCATATATTTT	CASSEIYGISGNTIYF